This entry concerns a single T cell receptor beta chain. Its target is unknown. This record belongs to a study of graft-versus-host responses after intestinal transplantation. In the study overall: Anti-thymocyte globulin was used for induction in all recipients, who then took tacrolimus and steroids for roughly 3 years.

The CDR3 is 15 amino acids. V lost 5 bases, J lost 0 bases, and 11 bases lay in between. CDR1 is SGHTA and CDR2 is FQGNSA in the germline V gene. Study-level points and caveats: Present in recipient marrow, GvH clones included some that appeared first in ileum or blood. Early post-transplant HvG declines showed an association with peak circulating GvH clone levels. Graft-donor T cell macrochimerism coincided with high graft-versus-host to host-versus-graft clonal ratios in allografts.

Assay used: immunoSEQ multiplex PCR; TCRdb lists only in-frame clones, some missing. The sample lists approximately 90,000 clones, approximately 94% occurring once. The clonotype was recovered from a human donor who received an intestinal transplant. The genes are TRBV7-2 and TRBJ1-3; a weak D match, TRBD1 (5 bases). Sequenced material: unstimulated CD8+ T cells sorted from spleen or lymph node cells, taken before intestinal transplant. DNA for the CDR3: TGTGCCAGCAGCCCCAGGGCAAGCTCTGGAAACACCATATATTTT. Protein: CASSPRASSGNTIYF. The full variable domain, completed using reference TRBV7-2 and TRBJ1-3, is GAGVSQSPSNKVTEKGKDVELRCDPISGHTALYWYRQSLGQGLEFLIYFQGNSAPDKSGLPSDRFSAERTGGSVSTLTIQRTQQEDSAVYLCASSPRASSGNTIYFGEGSWLTVV.